What follows describes a single T cell receptor beta chain. Antigen unknown. Measured with immunoSEQ multiplex PCR; TCRdb has only the in-frame clones, and not every one. The sample contains approximately 28,000 clones, 70% to 90% of which appear only once. Trimming pared 0 bases from V and 4 bases from J, leaving 13 bases between. This CDR3 contains 16 residues. Per germline, CDR1 MGHRA and CDR2 YSYEKL. These data originate in a study of T cell responses to AZD1222 COVID-19 vaccine. General study results and limits: A mostly white British donor set with more females was recruited, and clonal diversity was possibly underestimated. Without day 14 samples, only post-peak T cell repertoires were studied. An increase in Spike-specific TCR breadth and depth was observed after two AZD1222 doses. Spike-wide vaccine-associated CD4 TCRs dominated at 160-218 and 743-854.

The chain recombines TRBV4-1 with TRBJ1-5; no clear D. The sequence derives from an adult who received the AZD1222 COVID-19 vaccine. The sample in question was peripheral blood, obtained 28 days after the second AZD1222 dose. The CDR3 DNA reads as TGCGCCAGCAGCCAAGAAGGGTGGGTGGGTAATCAGCCCCAGCATTTT. Residues: CASSQEGWVGNQPQHF.